This TCR beta chain stems from a study of shared clonotypes between healthy human individuals. Study-wide findings and caveats: A handful of donors held about 5% of naive CD4 clonotypes in common.

Comments on this clone: The antigen remains undetermined.

Unmatched junction bases numbered 9, after V lost 5 bases and J lost 8 bases. Per germline, CDR1 MDHEN and CDR2 SYDVKM. The CDR3 loop spans 15 amino acids. Repertoires were generated with immunoSEQ multiplex PCR, while TCRdb's copy carries only in-frame clones and drops some. The table includes roughly 700,000 clones, roughly 70% detected once. The V call is TRBV28, the J call TRBJ1-4, with 9 bases identical to TRBD1. Material: memory CD4+ T cells sorted from blood. The subset: CD45RA-negative fraction. The clonotype was recovered from a woman aged 30 to 39 in good health. The CDR3 DNA reads TGTGCCAGCAGTCTTTACGGGACAGGGCGGGAAAAACTGTTTTTT. Amino acid sequence: CASSLYGTGREKLFF.